Following are 14 T cell receptor beta chains from one sample sequenced in a study of molecular identifiers for immune sequencing clone quantification. MiXCR was run by TCRdb on the PCR reads, yielding one entry per CDR3 protein. Here the sample spans tens of thousands of distinct CDR3 sequences, about a fifth being singletons. What was sequenced was naive CD8+ T cells from blood, with Jurkat cell RNA spiked in. The subset is: FACS-sorted CD8+CD4-CCR7+CD45RA+ naive T cells. These receptors were obtained from a human donor in good health. Some libraries in this study had Jurkat cell RNA spiked in.

Many counts were recorded for this clonotype. The rearrangement joins TRBV29-1 to TRBJ1-1; 7 nucleotides match TRBD1. This CDR3 region has 13 residues. J gave up 1 base and V 7 bases, and 6 bases lay outside the gene matches. CDR1 and CDR2 (germline): SQVTM, ANQGSEA. This chain's CDR3 is CSALTGTNTEAFF. The CDR3 coding sequence is TGCAGCGCTTTGACAGGGACGAACACTGAAGCTTTCTTT.

V usage is TRBV13 and J usage is TRBJ2-7; D possibly matches TRBD1 or TRBD2 (5 bases each). The CDR3 is made up of 14 amino acids. Germline V CDR1 and CDR2: PRHDT, FYEKMQ (reference sequence). V was cut by 0 bases and J by 2 bases, with 8 bases left in between. The CDR3 sequence: CASSLGGDPYEQYF. DNA of the CDR3: TGTGCCAGCAGCTTAGGAGGGGACCCCTACGAGCAGTACTTC.

This clonotype was observed many times. This chain joins TRBV12-3 or TRBV12-4 and TRBJ2-5; D is possibly TRBD1 (6 bases). Trimming removed 7 bases at V and 2 bases at J, with 14 bases between. CDR3 length equals 14 residues. CDR3 in DNA: TGTGCCAGCACCCCCGACAGGCTACAAGAGACCCAGTACTTC. This encodes CASTPDRLQETQYF.

This clonotype was observed at least ten times. The rearrangement uses TRBV7-2 and TRBJ2-3; 7 nucleotides match TRBD2. The CDR3 contains 14 residues. V dropped 5 bases and J dropped 2; count of bases not matched to a gene: 4. Germline V gene lookup returns CDR1 SGHTA and CDR2 FQGNSA. CDR3 in DNA: TGTGCCAGCAGCCCGGGGACTACCACAGATACGCAGTATTTT. Its protein product is CASSPGTTTDTQYF.

This clonotype was seen at least ten times. This chain joins TRBV7-6 and TRBJ1-1, with D uncertain. Germline V gene lookup returns CDR1 SGHVS and CDR2 FNYEAQ. The CDR3 has 12 amino acids. V dropped 5 bases and J dropped 7 bases, with 11 bases sitting between them. Here the CDR3 reads CASSDAPGEAFF. DNA of the CDR3: TGTGCCAGCAGCGACGCCCCGGGTGAAGCTTTCTTT.

This clonotype was seen a handful of times. The chain uses TRBV12-3 or TRBV12-4 and TRBJ2-1; D perhaps matches TRBD1 (6 bases). Trimming removed 6 bases at V and 4 bases at J, with 16 bases between. The CDR3 runs to 15 residues. CDR3 loop: CASRPPGTTYNEQFF. CDR3 nucleotide sequence: TGTGCCAGCAGACCACCCGGGACAACTTACAATGAGCAGTTCTTC.

This clonotype was seen repeatedly, ten times or more. V and J are TRBV5-8 and TRBJ2-3; D is unclear. The CDR3 totals 15 residues. V was cut by 0 bases and J by 0 bases, with 8 bases left in between. The germline V gene has CDR1 SGHTS and CDR2 YDEGEE. This CDR3 is CASSLGVDSTDTQYF. The CDR3 DNA is TGTGCCAGCAGCTTGGGGGTTGATAGCACAGATACGCAGTATTTT.

The rearrangement links TRBV28 to TRBJ2-7, with TRBD1 matching 7 bases. CDR1 is MDHEN, CDR2 SYDVKM, per germline. This CDR3 has 15 amino acids. The junction had 10 bases not matched to a gene; V was cut back by 5 bases and J by 3 bases. The CDR3 region has the DNA TGTGCCAGCAGTCTCTCTGACAGGGTCAACTACGAGCAGTACTTC. Translated, it gives CASSLSDRVNYEQYF.

Ten or more counts support this clonotype. The chain joins TRBV29-1 to TRBJ2-1; 11 bases fit TRBD2. V was pared by 4 bases and J by 2 bases, with 1 base of the junction left unmatched. CDR3 length: 14 residues. Germline V gene lookup returns CDR1 SQVTM and CDR2 ANQGSEA. The CDR3 reads CSVVAGGTYNEQFF. The CDR3 region has the DNA TGCAGCGTTGTAGCGGGAGGGACCTACAATGAGCAGTTCTTC.

In regard to this clonotype: With a much larger clone just one base away, this may be a read error. V gene TRBV19 combines with J gene TRBJ1-5; no firm D call. V lost 3 bases to trimming and J lost 0 bases, with 9 bases between them. CDR1 and CDR2 (germline): LNHDA, SQIVND (reference sequence). The CDR3 is 15 amino acids. The CDR3 nucleotides are TGTGCCAGTAGTATCAGGACCGCTAGCAATCAGCCCCAGCATTTT. Its translation: CASSIRTASNQPQHF.

This clonotype occurred many times. The chain employs TRBV6-5 and TRBJ2-3; D is unclear. CDR1 and CDR2 (germline): MNHEY, SVGAGI. This CDR3 is built from 13 residues. Trimming stripped 6 bases from V and 6 bases from J, with 13 bases between. The DNA of the CDR3 is TGTGCCAGCAGGACGGACCTAAGGGATACGCAGTATTTT. Translated: CASRTDLRDTQYF.

CDR3 bases: TGTGCCAGCAGTAACCTAAGTAACACTGAAGCTTTCTTT. Translated: CASSNLSNTEAFF. The chain combines TRBV6-2 or TRBV6-3 with TRBJ1-1; D is ambiguous. Germline values: CDR1 MNHEY, CDR2 SVGEGT. The CDR3 consists of 13 residues. V lost 5 bases and J 2 bases, leaving 9 bases between the germline ends.

This clonotype occurred many times. CDR3 sequence reads: CSARDLRSDTQYF. The DNA for the CDR3 is TGCAGTGCTAGAGATCTGCGGTCAGATACGCAGTATTTT. The gene calls are TRBV20-1 and TRBJ2-3; D is ambiguous. Trimming removed 0 bases from V and 4 bases from J, with 8 bases in between. The germline V gene encodes CDR1 DFQATT and CDR2 SNEGSKA (reference sequence). The CDR3 is 13 residues long.

This clonotype was observed at least ten times. The chain joins TRBV5-5 to TRBJ2-7; D not resolved. V was clipped by 0 bases and J by 6 bases, with 16 bases between them. This CDR3 comprises 15 residues. Germline CDR1 and CDR2: SGHKS and YYEKEE (reference sequence). As DNA, the CDR3 is TGTGCCAGCAGCTTGGATCGTATTAGGGTTCCCGAGCAGTACTTC. Its protein product is CASSLDRIRVPEQYF.